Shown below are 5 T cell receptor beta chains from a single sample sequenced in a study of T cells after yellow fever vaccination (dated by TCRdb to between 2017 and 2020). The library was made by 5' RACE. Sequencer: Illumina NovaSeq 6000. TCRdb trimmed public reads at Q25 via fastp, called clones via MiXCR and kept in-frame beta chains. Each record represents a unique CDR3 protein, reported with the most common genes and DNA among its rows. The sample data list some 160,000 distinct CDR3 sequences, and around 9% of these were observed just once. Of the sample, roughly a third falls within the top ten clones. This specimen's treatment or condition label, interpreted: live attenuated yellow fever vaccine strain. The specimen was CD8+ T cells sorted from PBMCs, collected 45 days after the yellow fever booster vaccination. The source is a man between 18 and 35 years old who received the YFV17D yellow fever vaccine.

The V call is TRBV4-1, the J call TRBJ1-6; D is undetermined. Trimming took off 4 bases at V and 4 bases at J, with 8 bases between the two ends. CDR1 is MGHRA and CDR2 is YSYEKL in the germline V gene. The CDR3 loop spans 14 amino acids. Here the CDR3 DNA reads TGCGCCAGCAGCCCCGACGGATATAATTCACCCCTCCACTTT. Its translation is CASSPDGYNSPLHF.

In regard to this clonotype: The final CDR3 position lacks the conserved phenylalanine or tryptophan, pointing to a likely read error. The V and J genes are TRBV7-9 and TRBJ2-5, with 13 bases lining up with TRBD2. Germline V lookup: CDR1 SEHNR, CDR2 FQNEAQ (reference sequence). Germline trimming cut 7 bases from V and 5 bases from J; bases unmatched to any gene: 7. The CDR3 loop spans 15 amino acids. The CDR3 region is CASIGLAGERETQYI. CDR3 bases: TGTGCCAGCATAGGACTAGCGGGGGAGCGTGAGACCCAGTACATC.

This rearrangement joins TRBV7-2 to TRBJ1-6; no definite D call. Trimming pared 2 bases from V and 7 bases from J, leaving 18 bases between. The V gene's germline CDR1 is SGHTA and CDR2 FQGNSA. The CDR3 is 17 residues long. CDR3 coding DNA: TGTGCCAGCAGCTTATGGCTTTTTGGGCAGGAGAATTCACCCCTCCACTTT. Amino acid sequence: CASSLWLFGQENSPLHF.

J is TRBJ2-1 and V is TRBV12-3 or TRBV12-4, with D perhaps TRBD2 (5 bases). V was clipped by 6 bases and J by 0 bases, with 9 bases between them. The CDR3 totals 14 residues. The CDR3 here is CASSGLSSYNEQFF. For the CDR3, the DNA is TGTGCCAGCAGCGGACTTTCCTCCTACAATGAGCAGTTCTTC.

CDR3 residues: CASSPSTGEVGVPPLHF. The CDR3 DNA is TGTGCCAGCAGCCCCTCGACAGGGGAGGTTGGTGTCCCACCCCTCCACTTT. The genes are TRBV7-8 and TRBJ1-6, with 8 bases lining up with TRBD1. This CDR3 spans 17 amino acids. V was pared by 5 bases and J by 11 bases, with 17 bases of the junction left unmatched. The germline gives CDR1 SGHVS, CDR2 FQNEAQ.